This is a list of T cell receptor beta chains from one sample in a study of PD-L1 blockade in urothelial cancer. TCRdb's table, derived via immunoSEQ multiplex PCR, lists solely in-frame clones and lacks some. Found here are 46,000 or so clones, around 90% of them singletons; the top ten hold around 8%. This material consisted of PBMCs, taken around atezolizumab (anti-PD-L1) treatment. The source of these receptors is a man between 60 and 75 years old with urothelial cancer. Each CDR3 is given with its conserved first and last residue. The D gene is left open where the match is weak. Rows give clone size only sometimes, using once, few, many, or a class for an expanded clone.

D: NA; size: NA; J: TRBJ2-7; V: TRBV13; CDR3: CASSLGSGPYEQYF; DNA: TGTGCCAGCAGCTTAGGTTCAGGGCCCTACGAGCAGTACTTC
D: TRBD1; size: NA; J: TRBJ2-3; V: TRBV29-1; CDR3: CSVPHPRTGGPYTDTQYF; DNA: TGCAGCGTTCCCCACCCCAGGACAGGGGGCCCCTACACAGATACGCAGTATTTT
D: NA; size: NA; J: TRBJ1-2; V: TRBV28; CDR3: CASRVRGSPYGYTF; DNA: TGTGCCAGCAGAGTAAGGGGGTCACCCTATGGCTACACCTTC
D: NA; size: NA; J: TRBJ1-6; V: TRBV5-4; CDR3: CASSSDSARGNSPLHF; DNA: TGTGCCAGCAGCTCGGACAGCGCGAGAGGCAATTCACCCCTCCACTTT
D: TRBD1; size: NA; J: TRBJ2-3; V: TRBV2; CDR3: CASSVRTGTTTDTQYF; DNA: TGTGCCAGCAGTGTTAGGACAGGCACGACCACAGATACGCAGTATTTT
D: TRBD1; size: once; J: TRBJ1-2; V: TRBV30; CDR3: CAWIPGGNYGYTF; DNA: TGTGCCTGGATCCCAGGGGGTAACTATGGCTACACCTTC
D: NA; size: NA; J: TRBJ1-2; V: TRBV10-3; CDR3: CAISESTENYGYTF; DNA: TGTGCCATCAGTGAGTCTACAGAAAACTATGGCTACACCTTC
D: NA; size: once; J: TRBJ1-1; V: TRBV7-2; CDR3: CASSWPGRGVSEAFF; DNA: TGTGCCAGCAGCTGGCCGGGGCGGGGTGTATCTGAAGCTTTCTTT
D: TRBD1; size: NA; J: TRBJ1-2; V: TRBV5-1; CDR3: CASRAGTGGSSYGYTF; DNA: TGCGCCAGCAGGGCCGGGACAGGCGGTTCGTCTTATGGCTACACCTTC
D: NA; size: once; J: TRBJ2-6; V: TRBV30; CDR3: CAWSVPPVSGANVLTF; DNA: TGTGCCTGGAGTGTACCCCCAGTCTCTGGGGCCAACGTCCTGACTTTC
D: TRBD1; size: NA; J: TRBJ2-4; V: TRBV5-4; CDR3: CASSPPGQLAKNIQYF; DNA: TGTGCCAGCAGCCCCCCGGGACAGCTAGCCAAAAACATTCAGTACTTC
D: TRBD1; size: NA; J: TRBJ2-7; V: TRBV5-8; CDR3: CASSHDGRGIYEQYF; DNA: TGTGCCAGCAGCCATGATGGCAGGGGGATCTACGAGCAGTACTTC
D: TRBD2; size: NA; J: TRBJ2-3; V: TRBV13; CDR3: CASSSRTSGGRITDTQYF; DNA: TGTGCCAGCAGCTCAAGGACTAGCGGGGGGCGGATCACAGATACGCAGTATTTT
D: TRBD2; size: NA; J: TRBJ2-1; V: TRBV9; CDR3: CASSAGGGGYNEQFF; DNA: TGTGCCAGCAGCGCGGGGGGGGGAGGTTACAATGAGCAGTTCTTC
D: NA; size: NA; J: TRBJ1-6; V: TRBV27; CDR3: CASSLYGSSYNSPLHF; DNA: TGTGCCAGCAGTTTATACGGGAGCTCCTATAATTCACCCCTCCACTTT
D: TRBD2; size: NA; J: TRBJ2-2; V: TRBV9; CDR3: CASSARGGLTGELFF; DNA: TGTGCCAGCAGCGCCCGCGGGGGGCTCACCGGGGAGCTGTTTTTT
D: TRBD2; size: NA; J: TRBJ2-2; V: TRBV19; CDR3: CASSTSGGAGELFF; DNA: TGTGCCAGTAGTACTAGCGGGGGGGCCGGGGAGCTGTTTTTT
D: NA; size: NA; J: TRBJ1-3; V: TRBV7-9; CDR3: CASSLAGPGPRNTIYF; DNA: TGTGCCAGCAGCTTAGCGGGGCCAGGGCCGAGAAACACCATATATTTT
D: NA; size: NA; J: TRBJ1-1; V: TRBV18; CDR3: CASSRTEINTEAFF; DNA: TGTGCCAGCTCACGTACTGAAATAAACACTGAAGCTTTCTTT
D: NA; size: NA; J: TRBJ1-2; V: TRBV7-9; CDR3: CATLGSYGYTF; DNA: TGTGCCACCCTAGGGAGCTATGGCTACACCTTC
D: TRBD2; size: NA; J: TRBJ2-4; V: TRBV5-6; CDR3: CASSLDSGGYIQYF; DNA: TGTGCCAGCAGCTTGGACTCGGGGGGTTACATTCAGTACTTC
D: NA; size: NA; J: TRBJ1-2; V: TRBV6-6; CDR3: CASQGQSYGYTF; DNA: TGTGCCAGCCAGGGGCAGTCCTATGGCTACACCTTC
D: NA; size: NA; J: TRBJ1-2; V: TRBV18; CDR3: CASSPSGIHYGYTF; DNA: TGTGCCAGCTCACCATCAGGGATTCATTATGGCTACACCTTC
D: TRBD2; size: once; J: TRBJ2-1; V: TRBV27; CDR3: CASSTRGSGGAYEQFF; DNA: TGTGCCAGCAGTACGAGGGGTAGCGGGGGGGCCTATGAGCAGTTCTTC
D: NA; size: NA; J: TRBJ1-1; V: TRBV5-1; CDR3: CASSEGVTEAFF; DNA: TGCGCCAGCAGCGAAGGGGTCACTGAAGCTTTCTTT
D: NA; size: NA; J: TRBJ1-3; V: TRBV30; CDR3: CAWSPGDTIYF; DNA: TGTGCCTGGAGCCCGGGGGACACCATATATTTT
D: NA; size: few; J: TRBJ1-2; V: TRBV19; CDR3: CASSIDPSGWDYGYTF; DNA: TGTGCCAGTAGTATAGACCCTTCAGGGTGGGACTATGGCTACACCTTC
D: TRBD2; size: NA; J: TRBJ2-5; V: TRBV11-2; CDR3: CASSLGLAGGMGETQYF; DNA: TGTGCCAGCAGCTTAGGGCTAGCGGGGGGAATGGGAGAGACCCAGTACTTC
D: TRBD2; size: NA; J: TRBJ2-7; V: TRBV5-1; CDR3: CASSFRGGQSYEQYF; DNA: TGCGCCAGCAGCTTTCGCGGGGGGCAATCCTACGAGCAGTACTTC
D: TRBD1; size: NA; J: TRBJ2-3; V: TRBV7-2; CDR3: CASSRVGQADTQYF; DNA: TGTGCCAGCAGCCGAGTTGGACAGGCAGATACGCAGTATTTT
D: TRBD2; size: NA; J: TRBJ2-5; V: TRBV5-4; CDR3: CASSLARGAGVEYF; DNA: TGTGCCAGCAGCTTGGCCAGAGGAGCGGGGGTCGAGTACTTC
D: TRBD1; size: few; J: TRBJ1-5; V: TRBV19; CDR3: CASSTDRTGGNQPQHF; DNA: TGTGCCAGTAGTACTGACAGGACAGGGGGCAATCAGCCCCAGCATTTT
D: TRBD1; size: NA; J: TRBJ2-3; V: TRBV5-4; CDR3: CASSLNPGQGIWDTQYF; DNA: TGTGCCAGCAGCTTGAACCCGGGACAGGGCATTTGGGATACGCAGTATTTT
D: TRBD2; size: NA; J: TRBJ2-1; V: TRBV19; CDR3: CASRPGGYNEQFF; DNA: TGTGCCAGTAGGCCGGGGGGATACAATGAGCAGTTCTTC
D: TRBD2; size: NA; J: TRBJ2-1; V: TRBV9; CDR3: CASSVDPTSGGTNNEQFF; DNA: TGTGCCAGCAGCGTAGATCCTACTAGCGGGGGCACGAACAATGAGCAGTTCTTC
D: NA; size: few; J: TRBJ1-3; V: TRBV30; CDR3: CAWSSGPLSGNTIYF; DNA: TGTGCCTGGAGTTCAGGCCCCCTCTCTGGAAACACCATATATTTT
D: TRBD1; size: NA; J: TRBJ1-1; V: TRBV29-1; CDR3: CSTWTGRDTTAFF; DNA: TGCAGCACCTGGACAGGGAGGGACACTACGGCTTTCTTT
D: TRBD1; size: once; J: TRBJ1-1; V: TRBV6-5; CDR3: CASSYSSQGASEAFF; DNA: TGTGCCAGCAGTTACTCGAGCCAGGGGGCGTCTGAAGCTTTCTTT
D: TRBD1; size: NA; J: TRBJ2-7; V: TRBV11-3; CDR3: CASSRAGTGYEQYF; DNA: TGTGCCAGCAGCAGAGCCGGGACAGGGTACGAGCAGTACTTC
D: TRBD2; size: NA; J: TRBJ2-3; V: TRBV6-4; CDR3: CASSDPKSSGGVVDTQYF; DNA: TGTGCCAGCAGTGACCCTAAATCTAGCGGGGGGGTGGTAGATACGCAGTATTTT
D: NA; size: NA; J: TRBJ1-3; V: TRBV7-8; CDR3: CASSSRGNTIYF; DNA: TGTGCCAGCAGCTCCAGAGGAAACACCATATATTTT
D: TRBD1; size: once; J: TRBJ1-1; V: TRBV7-2; CDR3: CASSLTNDRAEAFF; DNA: TGTGCCAGCAGCTTAACGAATGACAGGGCTGAAGCTTTCTTT
D: NA; size: once; J: TRBJ2-6; V: TRBV5-1; CDR3: CASRARSSGANVLTF; DNA: TGCGCCAGCAGGGCGCGGAGCTCTGGGGCCAACGTCCTGACTTTC
D: NA; size: NA; J: TRBJ2-5; V: TRBV14; CDR3: CASSLTLRETQYF; DNA: TGTGCCAGCAGCCTTACGCTCCGGGAGACCCAGTACTTC
D: NA; size: NA; J: TRBJ1-3; V: TRBV19; CDR3: CATVQGTGNTIYF; DNA: TGTGCCACCGTCCAGGGGACTGGAAACACCATATATTTT
D: NA; size: NA; J: TRBJ2-6; V: TRBV5-6; CDR3: CASSLAHLSGANVLTF; DNA: TGTGCCAGCAGCTTGGCACACCTCTCTGGGGCCAACGTCCTGACTTTC
D: NA; size: NA; J: TRBJ2-2; V: TRBV11-3; CDR3: CASSLERGTGELFF; DNA: TGTGCCAGCAGCTTAGAAAGGGGTACCGGGGAGCTGTTTTTT
D: TRBD1; size: NA; J: TRBJ1-2; V: TRBV7-3; CDR3: CASSTGTGARGGYTF; DNA: TGTGCCAGCAGCACCGGGACAGGGGCCAGGGGTGGCTACACCTTC
D: NA; size: NA; J: TRBJ1-3; V: TRBV15; CDR3: CATSMTGLSSSGNTIYF; DNA: TGTGCCACCAGCATGACAGGTTTGAGCAGCTCTGGAAACACCATATATTTT
D: NA; size: NA; J: TRBJ2-1; V: TRBV29-1; CDR3: CSVGTPNEQFF; DNA: TGCAGCGTTGGGACACCCAATGAGCAGTTCTTC